Presented here are 18 T cell receptor beta chains from one specimen sequenced in a study of blood T cells in healthy people across ages. Using a J-beta primer mix together with a sample-barcoded 5' primer, a second PCR was run for about 6 to 12 cycles. TCRdb passed the 5' RACE reads through MiXCR, listing each CDR3 protein once. The sample has about 640,000 distinct CDR3 sequences; under 65% are singletons. What was sequenced was blood. The receptors derive from a man between 60 and 75 years old in good health.

A few counts support this clonotype. V gene TRBV6-2 or TRBV6-3 combines with J gene TRBJ2-5; 10 positions match TRBD2. The CDR3 totals 15 residues. V lost 5 bases and J lost 4; bases outside the gene matches: 7. Germline V lookup: CDR1 MNHEY, CDR2 SVGEGT. Here the CDR3 reads CASSKRTSGGETQYF. In DNA, the CDR3 is TGTGCCAGCAGTAAACGGACTAGCGGAGGAGAGACCCAGTACTTC.

The CDR3 region has the DNA TGTGCCAGCAGTACCCTCGACAGGGGCAGGGATACGCAGTATTTT. Translating it yields CASSTLDRGRDTQYF. J is TRBJ2-3 and V is TRBV6-2 or TRBV6-3; 8 nucleotides match TRBD1. V trimming: 5 bases; J trimming: 6 bases; junction bases outside the gene matches: 10. This CDR3 comprises 15 residues. The germline V gene encodes CDR1 MNHEY and CDR2 SVGEGT.

The sample holds a few counts of this clonotype. The V call is TRBV12-3 or TRBV12-4, the J call TRBJ2-3; D gene ambiguous. This CDR3 is 15 amino acids long. V lost 0 bases and J 4 bases, leaving 11 bases between the germline ends. In DNA, the CDR3 is TGTGCCAGCAGTTTAGCGCCTCAGCGACCAGATACGCAGTATTTT. It encodes CASSLAPQRPDTQYF.

DNA of the CDR3: TGTGCCAGCAGCCCTGGGAGGGGGTACTACGAGCAGTACTTC. It encodes CASSPGRGYYEQYF. V and J are TRBV6-5 and TRBJ2-5; D perhaps matches TRBD2 (7 bases). The better agreement between TRBJ2-7 and the DNA end casts doubt on the J call. This CDR3 contains 14 residues. Germline V gives CDR1 MNHEY, CDR2 SVGAGI.

The chain combines TRBV12-3 or TRBV12-4 with TRBJ2-1; TRBD1 matches 9 bases. The V and J ends lost 5 bases and 8 bases, in that order; junction bases with no gene match: 10. The CDR3 runs to 15 residues. The CDR3 nucleotides are TGTGCCAGCAGTCCCAGGACAGGGGTGGGCGATGAGCAGTTCTTC. Its protein product is CASSPRTGVGDEQFF.

This clonotype was counted only a few times. This chain joins TRBV5-6 and TRBJ1-5, with 8 nucleotides matching TRBD1. Germline CDR1 and CDR2: SGHDT and YYEEEE. This CDR3 spans 16 amino acids. The V gene end was trimmed by 0 bases and the J gene end by 6 bases; junction bases not matched to a gene: 8. CDR3 residues: CASSLALGQGGQPQHF. CDR3 sequence (DNA): TGTGCCAGCAGCTTGGCCCTCGGACAGGGCGGTCAGCCCCAGCATTTT.

The chain recombines TRBV11-2 with TRBJ2-7; D gene unclear. Germline CDR1 and CDR2: SGHAT and FQNNGV. Deletions cut 5 bases from V and 7 bases from J, with 18 bases between. The CDR3 is 14 amino acids. The CDR3 reads CASSLSVGAGEQYF. CDR3 DNA: TGTGCCAGCAGCCTTAGTGTCGGAGCTGGTGAGCAGTACTTC.

The gene calls are TRBV28 and TRBJ2-1; TRBD1 agrees at 10 bases. Germline CDR1 and CDR2: MDHEN and SYDVKM. J lost 8 bases, V lost 7 bases, and 8 bases had no gene match. The CDR3 has 14 residues. This CDR3 is CASKTGQGFDEQFF. In DNA form, the CDR3 reads TGTGCCAGCAAGACGGGACAGGGGTTCGATGAGCAGTTCTTC.

The J gene is TRBJ2-5, the V gene TRBV11-2; D is unclear. The germline V gene has CDR1 SGHAT and CDR2 FQNNGV. With 5 bases removed from V and 5 bases from J, the gap between germline ends came to 15 bases. The CDR3 is made up of 14 amino acids. The CDR3 spells CASSPSRTSETQYF. Written as DNA, the CDR3 is TGTGCCAGCAGCCCTTCGCGAACGTCGGAGACCCAGTACTTC. Filled out from reference TRBV11-2 and TRBJ2-5, the complete variable domain reads EAGVAQSPRYKIIEKRQSVAFWCNPISGHATLYWYQQILGQGPKLLIQFQNNGVVDDSQLPKDRFSAERLKGVDSTLKIQPAKLEDSAVYLCASSPSRTSETQYFGPGTRLLVL.

V is TRBV20-1 and J is TRBJ2-5; 7 bases are a match to TRBD1. This CDR3 comprises 14 residues. The germline V gene has CDR1 DFQATT and CDR2 SNEGSKA (reference sequence). V trimming: 2 bases; J trimming: 12 bases; junction bases outside the gene matches: 15. The CDR3 nucleotides read TGCAGTGCTAGAAAGACAGGGCCTGGGCTAGGGGAGTACTTC. The encoded protein is CSARKTGPGLGEYF.

This clonotype has only a few counts. The rearrangement uses TRBV20-1 and TRBJ2-5, with D unresolved. The germline V and J ends were trimmed by 4 bases and 10 bases, with 10 bases remaining between them. Per germline, CDR1 DFQATT and CDR2 SNEGSKA (reference sequence). The CDR3 has 10 amino acids. Written as DNA, the CDR3 is TGCAGTGCTAATAGGGATAGCCAGTACTTC. Translating it yields CSANRDSQYF.

This clonotype was picked up a small number of times. The V gene is TRBV20-1, the J gene TRBJ1-6; D is perhaps TRBD1 (5 bases). CDR1 is DFQATT, CDR2 SNEGSKA, per germline (reference sequence). Trimming cost V 0 bases and J 10 bases, with 13 bases left between them. The CDR3 totals 14 residues. The CDR3 DNA follows: TGCAGTGCTAGAGATATGCAGGGACGGTCACCCCTCCACTTT. Its protein product is CSARDMQGRSPLHF.

This sequence joins TRBV10-2 and TRBJ2-5; 11 bases agree with TRBD2. The CDR3 contains 13 residues. J was trimmed by 11 bases and V by 6 bases; bases with no gene match: 8. Germline V gene sequence: CDR1 WSHSY, CDR2 SAAADI. The CDR3 sequence is CASRGLAESEQYF. CDR3 nucleotides: TGCGCCAGCAGGGGACTAGCGGAGAGTGAGCAGTACTTC.

This clonotype was observed a few times. The chain employs TRBV9 and TRBJ2-7; weak D call: TRBD1 (6 bases). V was pared by 4 bases and J by 1 base, with 15 bases between. The CDR3 covers 15 residues. Germline loops: CDR1 SGDLS, CDR2 YYNGEE. The CDR3 sequence is CASSFRPGQSYEQYF. Written as DNA, the CDR3 is TGTGCCAGCAGCTTCCGACCGGGACAATCCTACGAGCAGTACTTC.

J is TRBJ1-6 and V is TRBV2, with D unresolved. Germline V gene data show CDR1 as SNHLY and CDR2 as FYNNEI. CDR3 length: 9 amino acids. The V and J ends lost 6 bases and 10 bases respectively, with 1 base between them. The CDR3 coding sequence is TGTGCCAGCAGGTCACCCCTCCACTTT. This codes for CASRSPLHF.

This clonotype has more than one count but fewer than ten. The chain couples TRBV21-1 to TRBJ2-5. TRBV21-1 is a recognized pseudogene. The CDR3 runs to 13 residues. This CDR3 is CASSKARSETQYF. CDR3 bases: TGTGCCAGCAGCAAAGCCAGGTCAGAGACCCAGTACTTC.

This rearrangement joins TRBV20-1 to TRBJ1-6, with D hard to call. Germline V gene lookup returns CDR1 DFQATT and CDR2 SNEGSKA (reference sequence). The CDR3 is 13 residues long. Trimming removed 6 bases at V and 1 base at J, with 7 bases between. The CDR3 reads CSARQSYNSPLHF. The DNA for the CDR3 is TGCAGTGCAAGACAATCCTATAATTCACCCCTCCACTTT.

This rearrangement joins TRBV12-3 or TRBV12-4 to TRBJ1-1; 7 nucleotides match TRBD1. V lost 6 bases and J lost 6; bases outside the gene matches: 7. The CDR3 is 13 amino acids. The CDR3 coding sequence is TGTGCCAGCAGCCTCAACAGGGGACCTGAAGCTTTCTTT. Amino acid sequence: CASSLNRGPEAFF.